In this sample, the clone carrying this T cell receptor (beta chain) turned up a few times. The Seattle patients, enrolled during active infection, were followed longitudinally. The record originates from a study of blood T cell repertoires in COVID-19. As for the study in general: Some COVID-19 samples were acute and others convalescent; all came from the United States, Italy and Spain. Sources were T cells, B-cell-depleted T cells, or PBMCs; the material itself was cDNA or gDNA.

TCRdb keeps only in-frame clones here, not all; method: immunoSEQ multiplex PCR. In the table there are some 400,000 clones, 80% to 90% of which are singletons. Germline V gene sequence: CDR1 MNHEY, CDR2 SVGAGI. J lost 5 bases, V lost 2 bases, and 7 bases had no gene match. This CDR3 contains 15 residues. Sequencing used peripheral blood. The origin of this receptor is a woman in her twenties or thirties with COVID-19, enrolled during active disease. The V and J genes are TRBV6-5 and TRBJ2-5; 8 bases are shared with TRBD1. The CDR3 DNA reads TGTGCCAGCAGTTACACAGGGACAGGCGGGGAGACCCAGTACTTC. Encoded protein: CASSYTGTGGETQYF.